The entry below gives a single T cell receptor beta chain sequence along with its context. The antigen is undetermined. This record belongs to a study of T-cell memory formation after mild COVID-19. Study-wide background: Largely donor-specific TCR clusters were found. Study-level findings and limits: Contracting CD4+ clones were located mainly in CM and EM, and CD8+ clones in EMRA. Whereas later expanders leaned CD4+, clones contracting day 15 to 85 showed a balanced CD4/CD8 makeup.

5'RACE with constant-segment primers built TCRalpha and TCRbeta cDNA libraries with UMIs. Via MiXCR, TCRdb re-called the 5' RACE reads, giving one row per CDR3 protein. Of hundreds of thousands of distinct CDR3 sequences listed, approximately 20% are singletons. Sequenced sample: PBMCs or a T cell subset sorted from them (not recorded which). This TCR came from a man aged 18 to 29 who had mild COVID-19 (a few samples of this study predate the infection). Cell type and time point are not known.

CDR3 sequence (DNA): TGTGCCAGCAGTTCTTCTAGCGGGGGGGTAACTAGCACAGATACGCAGTATTTT. It specifies CASSSSSGGVTSTDTQYF. J is TRBJ2-3 and V is TRBV12-3 or TRBV12-4, with 12 bases that match TRBD2. V trimming: 4 bases; J trimming: 0 bases; junction bases outside the gene matches: 8. CDR3 size: 18 residues.